The next 26 T cell receptor beta chains were all read from a single sample in a study of T cell responses to AZD1222 COVID-19 vaccine. Sequenced by immunoSEQ multiplex PCR; TCRdb stores in-frame clones only, minus some. The data hold some 100,000 clones, with just over 90% observed a single time. Sequences were derived from peripheral blood, sampled on day 0 of AZD1222 vaccination. These receptors were taken from an adult in good health.

The chain is built from TRBV5-1 and TRBJ2-7, with D possibly being TRBD1 or TRBD2 (5 bases each). V lost 5 bases and J lost 2, with 17 bases in between. The CDR3 is 15 residues long. Germline V gene lookup returns CDR1 SGHRS and CDR2 YFSETQ. CDR3 in DNA: TGCGCCAGCAGAGAGGGGACGCCTGGAACCTACGAGCAGTACTTC. Encoded protein: CASREGTPGTYEQYF.

J is TRBJ2-7 and V is TRBV20-1; TRBD2 agrees at 8 bases. V shed 3 bases and J 4 bases; nucleotides not matched to a gene: 11. The germline V gene has CDR1 DFQATT and CDR2 SNEGSKA (reference sequence). This CDR3 has 15 residues. The CDR3 sequence is CSASEGTRGIYEQYF. CDR3 in DNA: TGCAGTGCTAGTGAAGGGACTAGGGGGATTTACGAGCAGTACTTC.

The chain links TRBV24-1 to TRBJ1-2; D perhaps matches TRBD1 (5 bases). The CDR3 runs 12 residues. Germline loops: CDR1 KGHDR, CDR2 SFDVKD. The V gene lost 5 bases and the J gene lost 8 bases, with 11 bases spanning the gap. In DNA form, the CDR3 reads TGTGCCACCAGTGTCGGGGGAGGGGGCTACACCTTC. This translates into CATSVGGGGYTF.

The gene calls are TRBV28 and TRBJ1-1; 7 positions agree with TRBD1. V lost 10 bases, J lost 0 bases, and 5 bases stayed unmatched. The CDR3 extends over 13 amino acids. The germline CDR1 and CDR2 sequences are MDHEN and SYDVKM. The CDR3 sequence: CATQGQMNTEAFF. The DNA of the CDR3 is TGTGCCACCCAGGGACAGATGAACACTGAAGCTTTCTTT.

This sequence joins TRBV19 and TRBJ1-2; tentatively, D is TRBD1 (6 bases). CDR1 is LNHDA, CDR2 SQIVND, per germline (reference sequence). V gave up 6 bases and J gave up 4 bases, with 18 bases separating them. The CDR3 is made up of 15 amino acids. The CDR3 region is CASSPGDKSFYGYTF. The CDR3 coding sequence is TGTGCCAGTAGCCCAGGGGATAAGAGCTTCTATGGCTACACCTTC. The whole variable domain, remainder taken from reference TRBV19 and TRBJ1-2, is DGGITQSPKYLFRKEGQNVTLSCEQNLNHDAMYWYRQDPGQGLRLIYYSQIVNDFQKGDIAEGYSVSREKKESFPLTVTSAQKNPTAFYLCASSPGDKSFYGYTFGSGTRLTVV.

This rearrangement joins TRBV3-1 (or the pseudogene TRBV3-2) to TRBJ1-1; 9 bases map to TRBD1. V gave up 2 bases and J gave up 9 bases; unmatched junction bases: 7. The CDR3 is 14 residues long. Germline CDR1 is LGHDT and CDR2 is YNNKEL (reference sequence). Here the CDR3 DNA reads TGTGCCAGCAGCCAACACCCGGGACAGGGAAAAGCTTTCTTT. Translating gives CASSQHPGQGKAFF.

The V gene is TRBV7-2, the J gene TRBJ2-1, with TRBD2 matching 13 bases. The CDR3 spans 18 residues. Germline CDR1 is SGHTA and CDR2 is FQGNSA. V lost 1 base and J lost 4; bases outside the gene matches: 7. The CDR3 DNA reads TGTGCCAGCAGCTTAGTGGAACTAGCGGGGGGGCGGTACAATGAGCAGTTCTTC. This sequence encodes CASSLVELAGGRYNEQFF.

J is TRBJ1-2 and V is TRBV19; possibly TRBD1 for D (6 bases). Trimming removed 0 bases from V and 8 bases from J, with 13 bases in between. This CDR3 is built from 14 residues. CDR1 is LNHDA and CDR2 is SQIVND in the germline V gene (reference sequence). The CDR3 sequence is CASSIERGRVGYTF. Here the CDR3 DNA reads TGTGCCAGTAGTATAGAGCGGGGGCGCGTCGGCTACACCTTC.

As concerns this clone: The sample has other DNA sequences that encode this CDR3 too. The rearrangement links TRBV5-4 to TRBJ1-1, with TRBD1 matching over 7 bases. CDR1 SGHNT and CDR2 YYREEE come from the germline V gene (reference sequence). There are 14 residues in the CDR3. With V trimmed by 3 bases and J by 1 base, 3 bases remained unmatched. CDR3 coding DNA: TGTGCCAGCAGCTCGAGGGACAGGAACACTGAAGCTTTCTTT. Its protein is CASSSRDRNTEAFF.

The chain recombines TRBV7-2 with TRBJ1-5; D is unresolved. V was clipped by 3 bases and J by 4 bases, with 7 bases between them. The CDR3 is 13 amino acids. Germline CDR1 and CDR2: SGHTA and FQGNSA. CDR3 residues: CASSFGGNQPQHF. CDR3 nucleotide sequence: TGTGCCAGCAGCTTTGGTGGAAATCAGCCCCAGCATTTT. Full variable domain (outside the CDR3, taken from reference TRBV7-2 and TRBJ1-5): GAGVSQSPSNKVTEKGKDVELRCDPISGHTALYWYRQSLGQGLEFLIYFQGNSAPDKSGLPSDRFSAERTGGSVSTLTIQRTQQEDSAVYLCASSFGGNQPQHFGDGTRLSIL.

V is TRBV19 and J is TRBJ1-3, with unresolved D. V gave up 5 bases and J gave up 2 bases, with 13 bases separating them. Germline V gives CDR1 LNHDA, CDR2 SQIVND (reference sequence). CDR3 length equals 15 residues. CDR3 coding DNA: TGTGCCAGTAGTCCAGACGGCTTGACTGGAAACACCATATATTTT. Translated: CASSPDGLTGNTIYF.

The chain couples TRBV5-6 to TRBJ2-7, with 7 bases matching TRBD1. The junction had 5 bases not matched to a gene; V was cut back by 4 bases and J by 1 base. The CDR3 consists of 14 residues. The germline CDR1 and CDR2 sequences are SGHDT and YYEEEE. The chain's CDR3 is CASSPDRRSYEQYF. The CDR3 DNA reads TGTGCCAGCAGCCCGGACAGGAGATCCTACGAGCAGTACTTC.

V gene TRBV25-1 combines with J gene TRBJ2-5; tentatively, D is TRBD1 (5 bases). The V end lost 3 bases, the J end lost 5 bases, and 10 bases lay between the germline ends. Germline CDR1 MGHDK, CDR2 SYGVNS. The CDR3 totals 13 residues. For the CDR3, the DNA is TGTGCCAGCAGTGATAAGGGGTACGAGACCCAGTACTTC. Translation: CASSDKGYETQYF. Using reference TRBV25-1 and TRBJ2-5 for the parts outside the CDR3, the full variable domain is EADIYQTPRYLVIGTGKKITLECSQTMGHDKMYWYQQDPGMELHLIHYSYGVNSTEKGDLSSESTVSRIRTEHFPLTLESARPSHTSQYLCASSDKGYETQYFGPGTRLLVL.

The V and J genes are TRBV28 and TRBJ1-5, with a possible D match to TRBD1 (5 bases). V gave up 1 base and J gave up 4 bases, with 5 bases separating them. Germline values: CDR1 MDHEN, CDR2 SYDVKM. The CDR3 has 13 amino acids. The CDR3 sequence is CASSLSGNQPQHF. Here the CDR3 DNA reads TGTGCCAGCAGTTTATCAGGGAATCAGCCCCAGCATTTT.

This chain joins TRBV24-1 and TRBJ2-3; TRBD1 agrees at 7 bases. The CDR3 runs to 16 residues. The V segment lost 0 bases and the J segment 3 bases; nucleotides outside the gene matches: 5. Germline CDR1 is KGHDR and CDR2 is SFDVKD. The CDR3 spells CATSDLKGGNTDTQYF. The CDR3 coding sequence is TGTGCCACCAGTGATTTGAAAGGGGGCAATACAGATACGCAGTATTTT.

The V and J genes are TRBV7-9 and TRBJ2-3; possibly TRBD1 for D (6 bases). Germline CDR1 and CDR2: SEHNR and FQNEAQ (reference sequence). The CDR3 contains 14 residues. The ends were cut back, 0 bases at V and 3 bases at J, with 7 bases in the middle. The CDR3 region is CASSLARGTDTQYF. Written as DNA, the CDR3 is TGTGCCAGCAGCTTAGCCAGGGGTACAGATACGCAGTATTTT. Complete variable domain (other parts from reference TRBV7-9 and TRBJ2-3): DTGVSQNPRHKITKRGQNVTFRCDPISEHNRLYWYRQTLGQGPEFLTYFQNEAQLEKSRLLSDRFSAERPKGSFSTLEIQRTEQGDSAMYLCASSLARGTDTQYFGPGTRLTVL.

This clone was seen only once. The chain employs TRBV7-3 and TRBJ1-1; 9 nucleotides align to TRBD1. Germline-derived CDR1 and CDR2 are SGHTA and FQGTGA. Germline trimming cut 2 bases from V and 5 bases from J; bases unmatched to any gene: 9. The CDR3 is 16 amino acids. CDR3 region: CASSLFATGTGTEAFF. The DNA for the CDR3 is TGTGCCAGCAGCTTATTTGCTACAGGGACAGGGACTGAAGCTTTCTTT.

The rearrangement links TRBV4-1 to TRBJ1-3, with 7 bases matching TRBD1. The CDR3 sequence is 17 residues long. V was pared by 1 base and J by 4 bases, with 10 bases of the junction left unmatched. In germline, CDR1 is MGHRA, CDR2 YSYEKL. The CDR3 loop reads CASSQGDTGADGNTIYF. CDR3 DNA: TGCGCCAGCAGCCAAGGGGATACAGGGGCTGACGGAAACACCATATATTTT.

J is TRBJ1-5 and V is TRBV30; 7 positions match TRBD1. Germline V lookup: CDR1 GTSNPN, CDR2 SVGIG (reference sequence). The CDR3 runs 14 residues. The ends lost 0 bases at V and 5 bases at J; junction bases unmatched: 4. The CDR3: CAWSVGGGDQPQHF. The CDR3, as DNA: TGTGCCTGGAGTGTAGGAGGGGGCGATCAGCCCCAGCATTTT.

This clone showed up just once. V is TRBV12-3 or TRBV12-4 and J is TRBJ1-2; TRBD1 agrees at 7 bases. Trimming at V came to 3 bases and at J to 7 bases, leaving 2 bases not matched to a gene. This CDR3 is built from 12 residues. Here the CDR3 DNA reads TGTGCCAGCAGTTTGCAGGGGGTTGGCTACACCTTC. It translates to CASSLQGVGYTF.

The chain employs TRBV7-3 and TRBJ1-2; no reliable D call. V lost 7 bases, J lost 7 bases, and 13 bases lay in between. The CDR3 totals 12 residues. Per germline, CDR1 SGHTA and CDR2 FQGTGA. CDR3 DNA sequence: TGTGCCAGCATAGGGTCGTTTGGTGGCTACACCTTC. Translated, it gives CASIGSFGGYTF. The variable domain in full, with the rest retrieved from reference TRBV7-3 and TRBJ1-2, is GAGVSQTPSNKVTEKGKYVELRCDPISGHTALYWYRQSLGQGPEFLIYFQGTGAADDSGLPNDRFFAVRPEGSVSTLKIQRTERGDSAVYLCASIGSFGGYTFGSGTRLTVV.

The rearrangement joins TRBV19 to TRBJ1-1; D not resolved. Germline V gene lookup returns CDR1 LNHDA and CDR2 SQIVND (reference sequence). V was pared by 2 bases and J by 0 bases, with 10 bases between. The CDR3 is 15 amino acids. The CDR3 region is CASSILGSVNTEAFF. DNA for the CDR3: TGTGCCAGTAGTATACTGGGCAGTGTGAACACTGAAGCTTTCTTT.

A note on this clone: Other DNA sequences of this sample code for an identical CDR3. V is TRBV19 and J is TRBJ2-7; tentative D call: TRBD1 (6 bases). The germline gives CDR1 LNHDA, CDR2 SQIVND (reference sequence). V lost 3 bases, J lost 2 bases, and 11 bases lay in between. CDR3 length: 14 amino acids. The CDR3 loop is CASSIGRGPYEQYF. CDR3 nucleotide sequence: TGTGCCAGTAGTATTGGCAGGGGACCCTACGAGCAGTACTTC.

J is TRBJ1-3 and V is TRBV3-1 (or the pseudogene TRBV3-2); D is undetermined. V lost 4 bases to trimming and J lost 0 bases, with 7 bases between them. The CDR3 length is 14 residues. Germline V gene sequence: CDR1 LGHDT, CDR2 YNNKEL (reference sequence). The CDR3 loop is CASSPQISGNTIYF. The CDR3, as DNA: TGTGCCAGCAGCCCCCAGATCTCTGGAAACACCATATATTTT.

This chain links TRBV7-2 with TRBJ2-1; 11 nucleotides match TRBD2. V shed 4 bases and J 2 bases; nucleotides not matched to a gene: 1. Germline CDR1 reads SGHTA; CDR2 reads FQGNSA. This CDR3 comprises 15 residues. The CDR3 nucleotides are TGTGCCAGCAGCTCGGGACTAGCGGCCTACAATGAGCAGTTCTTC. Translation gives CASSSGLAAYNEQFF. The variable domain in full, completed from reference TRBV7-2 and TRBJ2-1, reads GAGVSQSPSNKVTEKGKDVELRCDPISGHTALYWYRQSLGQGLEFLIYFQGNSAPDKSGLPSDRFSAERTGGSVSTLTIQRTQQEDSAVYLCASSSGLAAYNEQFFGPGTRLTVL.

The rearrangement links TRBV13 to TRBJ1-4; TRBD1 matches 7 bases. V lost 4 bases, J lost 2 bases, and 1 base stayed unmatched. CDR1 and CDR2 (germline): PRHDT, FYEKMQ (reference sequence). The CDR3 has 14 residues. CDR3 sequence reads: CASSSRGTNEKLFF. The CDR3 coding sequence is TGTGCCAGCAGCTCCAGGGGGACTAATGAAAAACTGTTTTTT.